The clone carrying this T cell receptor beta chain was seen once. This specimen comes from a study of blood T cell repertoires in COVID-19. Turning to the study itself: PBMCs, B-cell-depleted T cells, or T cells were the source of the cDNA or gDNA that made up the material.

Participants were aged roughly 18 to 89 years, lived in over 20 US areas, and enrolled virtually. Grouping used clinical history reported by participants in a survey and questionnaire. Produced via immunoSEQ multiplex PCR; TCRdb's table is partial and in-frame only. The data contain 200,000 or so clones, about 89% of them singletons. The TCR originated in a woman under 30 who had recovered from COVID-19. The sequenced sample was PBMCs or T cells enriched from blood (not recorded which).

The CDR3 sequence: CASSVTGGAADTQYF. The CDR3 nucleotides read TGTGCCAGCAGTGTTACGGGGGGGGCGGCAGATACGCAGTATTTT. This chain uses TRBV6-4 with TRBJ2-3; 8 positions agree with TRBD2. Germline CDR1 MRHNA, CDR2 SNTAGT. The CDR3 consists of 15 residues. The V segment lost 4 bases and the J segment 4 bases; nucleotides outside the gene matches: 7.